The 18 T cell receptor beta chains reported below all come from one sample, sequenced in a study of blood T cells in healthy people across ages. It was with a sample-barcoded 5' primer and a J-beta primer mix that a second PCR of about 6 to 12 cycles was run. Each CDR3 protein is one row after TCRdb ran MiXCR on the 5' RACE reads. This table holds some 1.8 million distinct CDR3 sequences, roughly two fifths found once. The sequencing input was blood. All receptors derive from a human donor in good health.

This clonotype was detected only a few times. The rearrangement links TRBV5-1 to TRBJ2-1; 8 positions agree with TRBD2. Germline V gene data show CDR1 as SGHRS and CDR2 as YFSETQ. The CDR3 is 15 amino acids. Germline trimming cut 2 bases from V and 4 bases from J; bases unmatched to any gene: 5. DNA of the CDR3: TGCGCCAGCAGCTTCGTAGCGGGGACTTACAATGAGCAGTTCTTC. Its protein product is CASSFVAGTYNEQFF.

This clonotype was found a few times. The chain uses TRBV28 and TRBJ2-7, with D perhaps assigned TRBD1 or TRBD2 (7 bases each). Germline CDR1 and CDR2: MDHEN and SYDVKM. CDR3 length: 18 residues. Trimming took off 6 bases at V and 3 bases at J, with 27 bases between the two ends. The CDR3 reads CASSSTGFGWGLHYEQYF. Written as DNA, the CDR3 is TGTGCCAGCAGCTCGACAGGGTTTGGGTGGGGACTACACTACGAGCAGTACTTC.

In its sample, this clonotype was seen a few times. The CDR3 region is CASSTRQTSNQPQHF. CDR3 sequence (DNA): TGTGCCAGCAGCACCCGACAGACTAGCAATCAGCCCCAGCATTTT. The chain couples TRBV5-6 to TRBJ1-5; TRBD1 is a possible D gene (5 bases). The length of the CDR3 is 15 residues. Germline CDR1 SGHDT, CDR2 YYEEEE. The V gene lost 4 bases and the J gene lost 0 bases, with 11 bases spanning the gap.

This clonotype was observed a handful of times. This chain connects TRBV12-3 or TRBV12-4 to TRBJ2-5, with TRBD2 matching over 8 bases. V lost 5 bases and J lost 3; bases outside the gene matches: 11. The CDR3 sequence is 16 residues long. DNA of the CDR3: TGTGCCAGCAGTCTTTCTTGGGATAGCGGGGAAGAGACCCAGTACTTC. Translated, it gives CASSLSWDSGEETQYF.

CDR3 region: CASSVDRSIWGTDTQYF. CDR3 in DNA: TGTGCCAGCAGCGTAGATCGGTCAATTTGGGGCACAGATACGCAGTATTTT. The chain carries TRBV9 and TRBJ2-3; D is ambiguous. V shed 0 bases and J shed 1 base, with 15 bases lying between them. This CDR3 region has 17 residues. The germline V gene has CDR1 SGDLS and CDR2 YYNGEE.

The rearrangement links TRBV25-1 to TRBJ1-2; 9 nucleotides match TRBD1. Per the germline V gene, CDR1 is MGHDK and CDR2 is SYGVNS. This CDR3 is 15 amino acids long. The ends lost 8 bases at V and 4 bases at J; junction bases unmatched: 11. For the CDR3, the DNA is TGTGCCAGCGGGGGGACAGGGAGGAAGGGCTATGGCTACACCTTC. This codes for CASGGTGRKGYGYTF.

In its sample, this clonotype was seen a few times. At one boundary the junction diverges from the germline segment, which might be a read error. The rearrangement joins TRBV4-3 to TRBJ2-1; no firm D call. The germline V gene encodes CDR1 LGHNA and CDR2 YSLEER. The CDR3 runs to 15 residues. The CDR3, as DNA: TGTGCCAGCAGCCAAGATCCGAGCTCCTACAATGAGCAGTTCTTC. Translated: CASSQDPSSYNEQFF.

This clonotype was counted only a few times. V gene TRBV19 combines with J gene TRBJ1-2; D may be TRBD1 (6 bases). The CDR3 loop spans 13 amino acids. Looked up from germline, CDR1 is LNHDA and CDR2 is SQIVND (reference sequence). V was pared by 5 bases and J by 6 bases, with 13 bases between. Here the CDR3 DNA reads TGTGCCAGTAGTTCGCAGGGGAGGGATGGCTACACCTTC. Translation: CASSSQGRDGYTF.

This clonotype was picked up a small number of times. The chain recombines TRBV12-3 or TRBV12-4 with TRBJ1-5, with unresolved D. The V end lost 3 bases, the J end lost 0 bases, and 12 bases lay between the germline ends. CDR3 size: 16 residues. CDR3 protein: CASSFNPLLSNQPQHF. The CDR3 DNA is TGTGCCAGCAGTTTTAACCCTCTTCTTAGCAATCAGCCCCAGCATTTT.

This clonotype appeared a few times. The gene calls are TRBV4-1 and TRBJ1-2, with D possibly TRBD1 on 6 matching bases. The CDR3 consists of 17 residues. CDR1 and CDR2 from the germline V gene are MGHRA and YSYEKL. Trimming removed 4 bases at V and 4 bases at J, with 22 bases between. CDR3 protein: CASSPRKDSQGLYGYTF. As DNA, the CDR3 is TGCGCCAGCAGCCCCCGAAAGGACAGCCAGGGACTCTATGGCTACACCTTC.

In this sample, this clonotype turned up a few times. CDR3 amino acids: CASSGERAVSEQFF. Written as DNA, the CDR3 is TGTGCCAGCAGTGGGGAGAGAGCGGTGAGTGAGCAGTTCTTC. The V call is TRBV6-1, the J call TRBJ2-1; tentative D call: TRBD2 (5 bases). V dropped 4 bases and J dropped 9 bases, with 16 bases sitting between them. CDR1 is MNHNS, CDR2 SASEGT, per germline. CDR3 length: 14 residues.

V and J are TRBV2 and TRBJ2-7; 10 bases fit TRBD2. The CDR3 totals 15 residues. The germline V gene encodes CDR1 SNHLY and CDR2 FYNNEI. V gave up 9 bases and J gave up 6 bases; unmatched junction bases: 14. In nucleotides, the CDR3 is TGTGCCAGTACGGGGATAGCGGGGGGACTCGGCGAGCAGTACTTC. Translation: CASTGIAGGLGEQYF.

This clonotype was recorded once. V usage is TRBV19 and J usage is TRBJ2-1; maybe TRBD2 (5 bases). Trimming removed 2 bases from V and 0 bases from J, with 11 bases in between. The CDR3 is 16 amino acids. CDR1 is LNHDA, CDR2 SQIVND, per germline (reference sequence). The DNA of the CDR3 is TGTGCCAGTAGTATATACGGGATTGGCTCCTACAATGAGCAGTTCTTC. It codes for CASSIYGIGSYNEQFF. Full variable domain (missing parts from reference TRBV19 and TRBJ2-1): DGGITQSPKYLFRKEGQNVTLSCEQNLNHDAMYWYRQDPGQGLRLIYYSQIVNDFQKGDIAEGYSVSREKKESFPLTVTSAQKNPTAFYLCASSIYGIGSYNEQFFGPGTRLTVL.

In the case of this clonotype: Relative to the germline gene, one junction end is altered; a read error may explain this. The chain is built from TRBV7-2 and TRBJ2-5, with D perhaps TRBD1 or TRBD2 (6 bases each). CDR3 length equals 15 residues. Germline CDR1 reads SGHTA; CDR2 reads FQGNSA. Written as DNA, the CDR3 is TGTGTCAGCAGCTTGAACCCGGGGGACAAAGAGACCCAGTACTTC. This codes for CVSSLNPGDKETQYF.

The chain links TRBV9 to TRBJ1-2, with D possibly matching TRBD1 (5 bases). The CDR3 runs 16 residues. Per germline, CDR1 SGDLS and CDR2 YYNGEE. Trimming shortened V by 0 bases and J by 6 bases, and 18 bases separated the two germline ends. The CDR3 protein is CASSVGQGGSEDGYTF. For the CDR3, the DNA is TGTGCCAGCAGCGTAGGTCAGGGTGGGTCAGAAGATGGCTACACCTTC. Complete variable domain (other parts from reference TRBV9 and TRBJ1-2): DSGVTQTPKHLITATGQRVTLRCSPRSGDLSVYWYQQSLDQGLQFLIQYYNGEERAKGNILERFSAQQFPDLHSELNLSSLELGDSALYFCASSVGQGGSEDGYTFGSGTRLTVV.

CDR3 sequence: CASSFGLAGVGQETQYF. In nucleotides, the CDR3 is TGTGCCAGCAGTTTCGGGCTAGCGGGGGTGGGCCAAGAGACCCAGTACTTC. J is TRBJ2-5 and V is TRBV12-3 or TRBV12-4, with 10 bases fitting TRBD2. The CDR3 loop spans 17 amino acids. V was clipped by 3 bases and J by 1 base; unmatched bases: 8.

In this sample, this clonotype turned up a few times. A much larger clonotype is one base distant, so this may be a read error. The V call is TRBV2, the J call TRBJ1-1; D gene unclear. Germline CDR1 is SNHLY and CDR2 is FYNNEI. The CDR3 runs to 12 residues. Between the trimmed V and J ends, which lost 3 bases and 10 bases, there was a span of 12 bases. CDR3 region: CASSDDSAAAFF. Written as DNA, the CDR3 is TGTGCCAGCAGTGACGATAGTGCAGCAGCTTTCTTT.

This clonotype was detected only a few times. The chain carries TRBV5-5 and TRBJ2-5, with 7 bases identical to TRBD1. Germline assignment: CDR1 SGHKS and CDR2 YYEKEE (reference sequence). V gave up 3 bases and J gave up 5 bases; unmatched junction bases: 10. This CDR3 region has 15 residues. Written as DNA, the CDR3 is TGTGCCAGCAGCTCAGGGTTGACAGGGTGGGAGACCCAGTACTTC. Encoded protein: CASSSGLTGWETQYF. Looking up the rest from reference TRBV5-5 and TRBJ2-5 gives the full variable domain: DAGVTQSPTHLIKTRGQQVTLRCSPISGHKSVSWYQQVLGQGPQFIFQYYEKEERGRGNFPDRFSARQFPNYSSELNVNALLLGDSALYLCASSSGLTGWETQYFGPGTRLLVL.